The sample holds a few counts of the clone carrying this T cell receptor (beta chain). Antigen unknown. One entry per CDR3 protein results from TCRdb running MiXCR on the 5' RACE reads. The sample lists a few hundred thousand distinct CDR3 sequences; just under 20% were seen once. The entry originates in a study of T-cell memory formation after mild COVID-19. Study conclusions and caveats: Chiefly within CM and EM were the contracting CD4+ clones; CD8+ ones were within EMRA.

Germline V lookup: CDR1 SEHNR, CDR2 FQNEAQ (reference sequence). There are 14 residues in the CDR3. V was pared by 5 bases and J by 3 bases, with 3 bases of the junction left unmatched. The V call is TRBV7-9, the J call TRBJ2-7; 11 bases match TRBD1. The sequencing sample was made of PBMCs or a T cell subset sorted from them (not recorded which). The origin of this receptor is a man aged 18 to 30 who had mild COVID-19 (a few samples of this study predate the infection). Cell type and time point are not known. The CDR3 DNA reads as TGTGCCAGCAGCGCGGGACAGGGGGACTACGAGCAGTACGTC. Its translation: CASSAGQGDYEQYV.